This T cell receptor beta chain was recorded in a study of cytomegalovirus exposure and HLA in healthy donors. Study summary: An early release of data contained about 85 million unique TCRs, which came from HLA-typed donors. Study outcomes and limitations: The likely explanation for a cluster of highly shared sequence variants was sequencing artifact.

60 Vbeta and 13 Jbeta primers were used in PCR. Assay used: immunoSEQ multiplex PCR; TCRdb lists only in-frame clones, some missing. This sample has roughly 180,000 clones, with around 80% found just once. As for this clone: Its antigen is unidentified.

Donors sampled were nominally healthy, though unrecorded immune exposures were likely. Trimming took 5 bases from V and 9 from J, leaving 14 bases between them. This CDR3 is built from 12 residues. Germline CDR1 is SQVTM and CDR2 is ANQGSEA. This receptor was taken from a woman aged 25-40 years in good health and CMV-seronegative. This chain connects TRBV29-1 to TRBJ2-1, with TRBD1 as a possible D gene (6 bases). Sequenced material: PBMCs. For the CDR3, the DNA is TGCAGCGTTCAAGTCCAGGGGAGTGAGCAGTTCTTC. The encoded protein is CSVQVQGSEQFF.